These T cell receptor beta chains were read from a single sample in a study of T cell responses to AZD1222 COVID-19 vaccine. Here immunoSEQ multiplex PCR was the method, and the copy in TCRdb shows in-frame clones only, minus some. The data contain some 130,000 clones, around 90% of them seen just once; the ten biggest clones take up 5.5% to 6.5%. Sequencing was performed on peripheral blood, taken on day 0 of AZD1222 vaccination. The receptors originated from an adult in good health. CDR3s include the opening cysteine and the closing phenylalanine or tryptophan. D genes are given only for firm matches. Part of the rows lack a size; the others show once, few, many or a class for expanded clones.

V gene	J gene	D gene	clone size	CDR3 DNA	CDR3 protein
TRBV28	TRBJ2-7	TRBD1	.	TGTGCCAGCAGTTGGGACAGGGGAATTTACGAGCAGTACTTC	CASSWDRGIYEQYF
TRBV7-8	TRBJ1-6	TRBD1	.	TGTGCCAGCAGCTTAGGGGACAGGGGGCCAGGTTCACCCCTCCACTTT	CASSLGDRGPGSPLHF
TRBV28	TRBJ1-6	.	.	TGTGCCAGCAGGGGGAGTCCCCACAGCTCCTATAATTCACCCCTCCACTTT	CASRGSPHSSYNSPLHF
TRBV3-1/TRBV3-2	TRBJ1-2	.	.	TGTGCCAGCAGCCTTCTGACGGGGCGTGAGGGCTACACCTTC	CASSLLTGREGYTF
TRBV7-2	TRBJ1-4	TRBD1	.	TGTGCCAGCAGCCCCTCCCAGGGGGTGAATGAAAAACTGTTTTTT	CASSPSQGVNEKLFF
TRBV7-2	TRBJ1-6	.	.	TGTGCCAGCAGCTCGGTCCGGGCAGCCTCACCCCTCCACTTT	CASSSVRAASPLHF
TRBV24-1	TRBJ2-3	.	.	TGTGCCACCAGTGAAGGACAGTTCACAGATACGCAGTATTTT	CATSEGQFTDTQYF
TRBV21-1	TRBJ2-3	.	.	TGTGCCAGCAGCGGCCCGGGACAGTACACAGATACGCAGTATTTT	CASSGPGQYTDTQYF
TRBV28	TRBJ2-5	TRBD1	.	TGTGCCAGCAGTTTACAGGGGGCCTGGGGAGAGACCCAGTACTTC	CASSLQGAWGETQYF
TRBV27	TRBJ2-2	.	.	TGTGCCAGCAGCTGGGGCGCCGGGGAGCTGTTTTTT	CASSWGAGELFF
TRBV27	TRBJ1-6	.	few	TGTGCCAGCAGTTTATCGGTGACAGCTAATTCACCCCTCCACTTT	CASSLSVTANSPLHF
TRBV6-1	TRBJ2-7	.	.	TGTGCCAGCAGTGAAGGGCGGCGCCCCTACGAGCAGTACTTC	CASSEGRRPYEQYF
TRBV29-1	TRBJ1-1	.	.	TGCAGCGCGGTTTGGGGTGGAAACACTGAAGCTTTCTTT	CSAVWGGNTEAFF
TRBV11-3	TRBJ1-1	TRBD1	once	TGTGCCAGCAGCCCCGGACAGGGGCTAGGGAACACTGAAGCTTTCTTT	CASSPGQGLGNTEAFF
TRBV9	TRBJ2-1	TRBD1	.	TGTGCCAGCAGCGTCCCAAAGGGGGACAGAGTTTACAATGAGCAGTTCTTC	CASSVPKGDRVYNEQFF
TRBV27	TRBJ1-2	.	.	TGTGCCAGCAGTGTTTCGGGGAACTATGGCTACACCTTC	CASSVSGNYGYTF
TRBV7-7	TRBJ1-5	.	medium-sized	TGTGCTAGCAGCTTAGCCACAGGAGCACTGTGTAGCAATCAGCCCCAGCATTTT	CASSLATGALCSNQPQHF
TRBV7-2	TRBJ1-5	TRBD1	once	TGTGCCAGCAGTTCTCAGGGGGGGCAGCCCCAGCATTTT	CASSSQGGQPQHF
TRBV9	TRBJ2-1	.	.	TGTGCCAGCAGCGCCTCCCCCAATCCCAATGAGCAGTTCTTC	CASSASPNPNEQFF
TRBV7-8	TRBJ2-7	TRBD2	.	TGTGCCAGCAGCTTAGCTCCCCCCGACTTTAGCGGGAGAAGCGAGCAGTACTTC	CASSLAPPDFSGRSEQYF
TRBV28	TRBJ1-1	.	.	TGTGCCAGCGGGGAGACAGCCATGAACACTGAAGCTTTCTTT	CASGETAMNTEAFF
TRBV19	TRBJ2-1	TRBD2	.	TGTGCCAGTAGTATAGCTACCCTGGGGACTAGCAAAGACTACAATGAGCAGTTCTTC	CASSIATLGTSKDYNEQFF
TRBV30	TRBJ2-1	.	.	TGTGCCTGGAGTACGATCTATGAGCAGTTCTTC	CAWSTIYEQFF
TRBV5-1	TRBJ2-1	.	.	TGCGCCAGCAGCTTGTTCTCCGGAAATATACTCTCCTACAATGAGCAGTTCTTC	CASSLFSGNILSYNEQFF
TRBV6-1	TRBJ1-5	.	.	TGTGCCAGCAGTGAGACAGGTCGGGAGCCCCAGCATTTT	CASSETGREPQHF
TRBV4-1	TRBJ1-1	TRBD1	.	TGCGCCAGCAGCCAAGGGGACAGGATGAACACTGAAGCTTTCTTT	CASSQGDRMNTEAFF
TRBV3-1/TRBV3-2	TRBJ1-6	.	.	TGTGCCAGCAGCCAAGACAGCTCCTATAATTCACCCCTCCACTTT	CASSQDSSYNSPLHF
TRBV10-3	TRBJ1-2	TRBD1	.	TGTGCCATCAGTGATCTGACAGGGAGAGGAAATGGCTACACCTTC	CAISDLTGRGNGYTF
TRBV19	TRBJ1-3	TRBD1	.	TGTGCCAGTAGTATTTACTACAGGGGGAAGAGTACCGGAAACACCATATATTTT	CASSIYYRGKSTGNTIYF
TRBV28	TRBJ1-1	.	.	TGTGCCAGCAGTACAATTGGGGCAGGGAGGACTGAAGCTTTCTTT	CASSTIGAGRTEAFF
TRBV28	TRBJ1-5	.	.	TGTGCCAGCAGACGAAACACACAGCCCCAGCATTTT	CASRRNTQPQHF
TRBV10-3	TRBJ1-2	TRBD1	.	TGTGCCATCAGACCGACAGGGTTATCACTAAACTATGGCTACACCTTC	CAIRPTGLSLNYGYTF
TRBV4-3	TRBJ1-5	.	.	TGCGCCAGCAGCCAAGATTTGGGTCAGCCCCAGCATTTT	CASSQDLGQPQHF
TRBV29-1	TRBJ1-1	.	.	TGCAGCGCTAGGAACAGGGTACGGACTGAAGCTTTCTTT	CSARNRVRTEAFF
TRBV6-5	TRBJ2-5	.	.	TGTGCCAGCAGTTACTGGCCCCAAGAGACCCAGTACTTC	CASSYWPQETQYF
TRBV4-1	TRBJ2-1	TRBD2	.	TGCGCCAGCAGCCATCTAGCCGGGGGACTAGCGGGAGGGCGCTCCTACAATGAGCAGTTCTTC	CASSHLAGGLAGGRSYNEQFF
TRBV7-8	TRBJ1-4	.	.	TGTGCCAGCAGCCTAGGGCCCTCGTGGGGAGAAAAACTGTTTTTT	CASSLGPSWGEKLFF
TRBV19	TRBJ1-1	.	.	TGTGCCAGTAGCTGGAACTCGGGCACTGAAGCTTTCTTT	CASSWNSGTEAFF
TRBV6-2/TRBV6-3	TRBJ1-4	.	.	TGTGCCAGCAGTTACGACCACTCGGGACCTTCCATTTTGAATGAAAAACTGTTTTTT	CASSYDHSGPSILNEKLFF
TRBV11-3	TRBJ1-3	.	.	TGTGCCAGCAGCAATCAAGGGGTGCAGGGAAACACCATATATTTT	CASSNQGVQGNTIYF
TRBV3-1/TRBV3-2	TRBJ1-3	.	.	TGTGCCAGCAGCCAAGAGAGTTGGTTAGAACCGTCCCGCTCTGGAAACACCATATATTTT	CASSQESWLEPSRSGNTIYF
TRBV27	TRBJ1-4	.	.	TGTGCCAGCAGTTTATTAGCCGGGGGAGAAAAACTGTTTTTT	CASSLLAGGEKLFF
TRBV27	TRBJ1-1	TRBD1	.	TGTGCCAGCAGTTCCCTGACAGGGCGGACGAACACTGAAGCTTTCTTT	CASSSLTGRTNTEAFF
TRBV7-9	TRBJ1-5	.	.	TGTGCCAGCAGCTTTGGTCAAAGCAATCAGCCCCAGCATTTT	CASSFGQSNQPQHF
TRBV7-6	TRBJ2-1	TRBD2	.	TGTGCCAGCAGCTCGGGCGGGAGAACCTACAATGAGCAGTTCTTC	CASSSGGRTYNEQFF
TRBV7-9	TRBJ2-6	.	few	TGTGCCAGCAGCTTAACCGGGGGGGCCAACGTCCTGACTTTC	CASSLTGGANVLTF